Presented here are 24 T cell receptor beta chains from one specimen sequenced in a study of Ad26.COV2.S vaccination and SARS-CoV-2 variants. TCRdb's copy holds only in-frame clones and misses some; the assay was immunoSEQ multiplex PCR. Of around 300,000 clones listed, about 88% were seen once; the top ten hold 5.5% to 7%. The treatment was: some 20 received Ad26.COV2.S at low or high dose, single or two shots; roughly five received placebo; per-sample allocation not given. At day 63 after the first vaccine or placebo injection, samples were drawn. The specimen comprised peripheral blood, sampled in a trial of Ad26.COV2.S vaccine versus placebo. The receptors here all came from a person between 18 and 59 years old who received the Ad26.COV2.S COVID-19 vaccine or a placebo.

This chain joins TRBV3-1 (or the pseudogene TRBV3-2) and TRBJ2-3, with D maybe TRBD2 (6 bases). This CDR3 region has 18 residues. Germline lookup yields CDR1 LGHDT and CDR2 YNNKEL (reference sequence). The ends were cut back, 2 bases at V and 0 bases at J, with 18 bases in the middle. The CDR3 protein is CASSQRGVRGYSTDTQYF. CDR3 nucleotides: TGTGCCAGCAGCCAACGGGGTGTGCGGGGTTATAGCACAGATACGCAGTATTTT.

The V gene is TRBV30, the J gene TRBJ1-6; a weak D match, TRBD1 (6 bases). The CDR3 has 13 residues. V dropped 4 bases and J dropped 8 bases, with 12 bases sitting between them. Per the germline V gene, CDR1 is GTSNPN and CDR2 is SVGIG (reference sequence). The CDR3 DNA reads TGTGCCTGGAACGCAGGGGTGGATTCACCCCTCCACTTT. Translated, it gives CAWNAGVDSPLHF. The complete variable domain, with remaining parts taken from reference TRBV30 and TRBJ1-6, reads SQTIHQWPATLVQPVGSPLSLECTVEGTSNPNLYWYRQAAGRGLQLLFYSVGIGQISSEVPQNLSASRPQDRQFILSSKKLLLSDSGFYLCAWNAGVDSPLHFGNGTRLTVT.

The rearrangement uses TRBV10-1 and TRBJ1-5; 9 bases agree with TRBD1. The CDR3 length is 17 residues. Germline CDR1 reads WNHNN; CDR2 reads SYGVQD (reference sequence). After removal of 4 bases from V and 5 bases from J, the junction contained 12 bases not matched to a gene. CDR3 loop: CASSAKLRDRADQPQHF. In DNA, the CDR3 is TGCGCCAGCAGTGCGAAACTCCGGGACAGGGCCGATCAGCCCCAGCATTTT.

The chain is built from TRBV9 and TRBJ2-7; possibly TRBD1 or TRBD2 for D (5 bases each). CDR1 and CDR2 from the germline V gene are SGDLS and YYNGEE. Trimming shortened V by 0 bases and J by 2 bases, and 12 bases separated the two germline ends. This CDR3 region has 15 residues. In DNA form, the CDR3 reads TGTGCCAGCAGCGTAGGATGGCAGGGAGCCTACGAGCAGTACTTC. The encoded protein is CASSVGWQGAYEQYF.

The V gene is TRBV7-9, the J gene TRBJ2-1, with TRBD1 matching 8 bases. The CDR3 extends over 16 amino acids. The germline CDR1 and CDR2 sequences are SEHNR and FQNEAQ (reference sequence). V shed 4 bases and J 8 bases; nucleotides not matched to a gene: 13. This CDR3 reads CASSYALSTGVDEQFF. CDR3 nucleotides: TGTGCCAGCAGCTATGCCCTGTCGACAGGGGTGGATGAGCAGTTCTTC.

The chain couples TRBV6-2 or TRBV6-3 to TRBJ1-2; D remains unclear. Between the trimmed V and J ends, which lost 0 bases and 8 bases, there was a span of 16 bases. Germline-derived CDR1 and CDR2 are MNHEY and SVGEGT. The CDR3 consists of 15 residues. CDR3 nucleotide sequence: TGTGCCAGCAGTTACTCGAGGGCAGGACCGTCAGGCTACACCTTC. It yields the protein CASSYSRAGPSGYTF.

The rearrangement uses TRBV14 and TRBJ2-1, with D unresolved. The CDR3 is 12 amino acids. The ends were cut back, 2 bases at V and 9 bases at J, with 8 bases in the middle. The germline V gene has CDR1 SGHDN and CDR2 FVKESK. The CDR3 DNA sequence: TGTGCCAGCAGCCAAAGGCCCCCTGAGCAGTTCTTC. Amino acids: CASSQRPPEQFF.

The chain has TRBV29-1 and TRBJ2-3; TRBD2 matches 11 bases. The CDR3 length is 15 residues. The V gene end was trimmed by 4 bases and the J gene end by 3 bases; junction bases not matched to a gene: 6. From germline, CDR1 is SQVTM and CDR2 ANQGSEA. Written as DNA, the CDR3 is TGCAGCGTTGGCTATAGCGGGGGGGAGACAGATACGCAGTATTTT. Its protein product is CSVGYSGGETDTQYF.

This clone was seen just once. This chain joins TRBV3-1 (or the pseudogene TRBV3-2) and TRBJ2-2, with D perhaps being TRBD1 or TRBD2 (5 bases each). Trimming left V 4 bases short and J 4 bases short, with 16 bases between. The CDR3 consists of 16 residues. Germline loops: CDR1 LGHDT, CDR2 YNNKEL (reference sequence). Here the CDR3 reads CASSPWDLMGTGELFF. The CDR3 region has the DNA TGTGCCAGCAGCCCCTGGGACCTCATGGGCACCGGGGAGCTGTTTTTT.

The chain employs TRBV27 and TRBJ1-6; 8 nucleotides align to TRBD1. The length of the CDR3 is 15 residues. Germline CDR1 and CDR2: MNHEY and SMNVEV (reference sequence). V lost 4 bases and J lost 6; bases outside the gene matches: 5. CDR3 sequence: CASSYHTGGNSPLHF. The CDR3 DNA is TGTGCCAGCAGTTACCACACAGGGGGTAATTCACCCCTCCACTTT.

The chain carries TRBV5-4 and TRBJ2-7; D gene unclear. This CDR3 comprises 14 residues. The germline V and J ends were trimmed by 2 bases and 3 bases, with 12 bases remaining between them. Germline CDR1 and CDR2: SGHNT and YYREEE (reference sequence). CDR3 protein: CASSFRNRGYEQYF. The CDR3 nucleotides read TGTGCCAGCAGCTTTAGGAACCGCGGCTACGAGCAGTACTTC. Full variable domain (remainder filled in from reference TRBV5-4 and TRBJ2-7): ETGVTQSPTHLIKTRGQQVTLRCSSQSGHNTVSWYQQALGQGPQFIFQYYREEENGRGNFPPRFSGLQFPNYSSELNVNALELDDSALYLCASSFRNRGYEQYFGPGTRLTVT.

The chain combines TRBV9 with TRBJ2-6, with a possible D match to TRBD2 (7 bases). Trimming left V 4 bases short and J 1 base short, with 21 bases between. This CDR3 is built from 19 residues. Looked up from germline, CDR1 is SGDLS and CDR2 is YYNGEE. The CDR3: CASSPFRGARVSGANVLTF. DNA of the CDR3: TGTGCCAGCAGCCCCTTTCGGGGGGCTAGGGTGTCTGGGGCCAACGTCCTGACTTTC.

V is TRBV9 and J is TRBJ1-2; D is possibly TRBD1 (5 bases). Germline CDR1 and CDR2: SGDLS and YYNGEE. This CDR3 has 17 amino acids. Between the trimmed V and J ends, which lost 0 bases and 4 bases, there was a span of 19 bases. The CDR3 DNA reads TGTGCCAGCAGCGTAGCGCCCTCAGGGATAGCGGGCTATGGCTACACCTTC. Its protein is CASSVAPSGIAGYGYTF.

Only a few counts were recorded for this clone. The J gene is TRBJ2-6, the V gene TRBV29-1; D is ambiguous. V gave up 2 bases and J gave up 3 bases, with 17 bases separating them. There are 17 residues in the CDR3. CDR1 SQVTM and CDR2 ANQGSEA come from the germline V gene. The CDR3 DNA is TGCAGCGTTGAATTGGTTACTGCCCTCTTTGGGGCCAACGTCCTGACTTTC. Protein: CSVELVTALFGANVLTF.

This chain joins TRBV5-1 and TRBJ1-6, with D unclear. The CDR3 is 14 amino acids. Germline CDR1 is SGHRS and CDR2 is YFSETQ. Trimming cost V 4 bases and J 8 bases, with 13 bases left between them. The CDR3 spells CASSPTGGDSPLHF. The CDR3 nucleotides are TGCGCCAGCAGCCCCACGGGAGGAGATTCACCCCTCCACTTT. The full variable domain, in which reference TRBV5-1 and TRBJ1-6 provide the parts outside the CDR3, is KAGVTQTPRYLIKTRGQQVTLSCSPISGHRSVSWYQQTPGQGLQFLFEYFSETQRNKGNFPGRFSGRQFSNSRSEMNVSTLELGDSALYLCASSPTGGDSPLHFGNGTRLTVT.

The V gene is TRBV27, the J gene TRBJ2-7; 9 positions agree with TRBD1. Trimming at V came to 6 bases and at J to 4 bases, leaving 19 bases not matched to a gene. The CDR3 loop spans 18 amino acids. Germline V gives CDR1 MNHEY, CDR2 SMNVEV (reference sequence). CDR3 DNA: TGTGCCAGCAGCACAACAGGGGGCAGGGGACTCGGGGTATACGAGCAGTACTTC. This codes for CASSTTGGRGLGVYEQYF.

The V gene is TRBV7-9, the J gene TRBJ1-1; possibly TRBD1 for D (5 bases). The CDR3 is 12 amino acids. Germline CDR1 is SEHNR and CDR2 is FQNEAQ (reference sequence). The V end lost 4 bases, the J end lost 4 bases, and 7 bases lay between the germline ends. CDR3: CASSSTVTEAFF. The DNA for the CDR3 is TGTGCCAGCAGCTCGACAGTCACTGAAGCTTTCTTT.

V gene TRBV5-1 combines with J gene TRBJ1-6; maybe TRBD1 (5 bases). The CDR3 extends over 15 amino acids. V lost 3 bases and J lost 10, with 17 bases in between. CDR1 and CDR2 (germline): SGHRS, YFSETQ. Here the CDR3 reads CASSSSWGRGSPLHF. The DNA for the CDR3 is TGCGCCAGCAGCTCGTCTTGGGGGAGAGGGTCACCCCTCCACTTT.

This rearrangement joins TRBV6-4 to TRBJ1-2; D unresolved. The CDR3 is 16 amino acids. From germline, CDR1 is MRHNA and CDR2 SNTAGT. Trimming shortened V by 0 bases and J by 0 bases, and 11 bases separated the two germline ends. As DNA, the CDR3 is TGTGCCAGCAGTGACTCGCCTGAATTGCCTAACTATGGCTACACCTTC. It codes for CASSDSPELPNYGYTF.

The J gene is TRBJ1-6, the V gene TRBV2; D is possibly TRBD1 (5 bases). CDR1 and CDR2 from the germline V gene are SNHLY and FYNNEI. The CDR3 spans 15 residues. Trimming pared 5 bases from V and 2 bases from J, leaving 10 bases between. The CDR3 protein is CASSTGSTYNSPLHF. In DNA, the CDR3 is TGTGCCAGCAGTACAGGTTCGACCTATAATTCACCCCTCCACTTT.

V usage is TRBV27 and J usage is TRBJ2-7; possibly TRBD1 for D (5 bases). The germline CDR1 and CDR2 sequences are MNHEY and SMNVEV (reference sequence). The CDR3 loop spans 14 amino acids. V lost 6 bases to trimming and J lost 7 bases, with 19 bases between them. The CDR3 loop is CASSPILRVGEQYF. For the CDR3, the DNA is TGTGCCAGCAGCCCTATCCTCAGGGTTGGGGAGCAGTACTTC.

The chain couples TRBV29-1 to TRBJ2-3; D uncertain. There are 12 residues in the CDR3. Germline loops: CDR1 SQVTM, CDR2 ANQGSEA. The V gene lost 7 bases and the J gene lost 3 bases, with 11 bases spanning the gap. The DNA of the CDR3 is TGCAGCGGGCGCGCAGGAACAGATACGCAGTATTTT. Its translation: CSGRAGTDTQYF.

This chain joins TRBV7-2 and TRBJ2-3, with D possibly called TRBD1 or TRBD2 (5 bases each). The CDR3 runs 15 residues. The V end lost 7 bases, the J end lost 4 bases, and 18 bases lay between the germline ends. Germline assignment: CDR1 SGHTA and CDR2 FQGNSA. CDR3 DNA sequence: TGTGCCAGCACCCCGGGGCTTATCGGGGCAGATACGCAGTATTTT. It translates to CASTPGLIGADTQYF.

CDR3 in DNA: TGTGCCAGCTCACCACTCCCGGTGGGCTCCTACAATGAGCAGTTCTTC. Its translation is CASSPLPVGSYNEQFF. The rearrangement joins TRBV18 to TRBJ2-1; no clear D. V lost 1 base to trimming and J lost 0 bases, with 10 bases between them. Germline V gene lookup returns CDR1 KGHSH and CDR2 LQKENI. The CDR3 has 16 residues.